This is a list of T cell receptor beta chains from one sample in a study of blood T cell repertoires in COVID-19. Clones were sequenced by immunoSEQ multiplex PCR, and TCRdb holds only the in-frame ones, with some missing. Here the sample spans over 300,000 clones, approximately 90% being singletons. The sequenced sample was PBMCs or T cells enriched from blood (not recorded which). The source of these receptors is a woman younger than 45 who had recovered from COVID-19. The CDR3 runs from the conserved cysteine through the conserved F or W. The D gene is left open where the match is weak. Clone sizes are given selectively: once, few, many, or a class where the clone is expanded.

D,V,J,size,CDR3,DNA
NA,TRBV7-3,TRBJ1-1,NA,CASSLNGIDTEAFF,TGTGCCAGCAGCTTAAACGGGATCGACACTGAAGCTTTCTTT
TRBD1,TRBV27,TRBJ1-2,NA,CASSLSGTGTGYTF,TGTGCCAGCAGTTTATCAGGGACAGGGACGGGCTACACCTTC
NA,TRBV6-5,TRBJ2-3,once,CASTTWDTQYF,TGTGCCAGCACCACTTGGGATACGCAGTATTTT
NA,TRBV4-3,TRBJ1-4,NA,CASSQDLEPLEKKLFF,TGCGCCAGCAGCCAAGATCTTGAACCCCTAGAGAAAAAACTGTTTTTT
NA,TRBV30,TRBJ1-5,few,CAWSVRGALGQPQHF,TGTGCCTGGAGTGTACGGGGGGCGTTGGGTCAGCCCCAGCATTTT
NA,TRBV6-5,TRBJ1-3,NA,CASSTVNGNTIYF,TGTGCCAGCAGCACAGTTAATGGAAACACCATATATTTT
NA,TRBV25-1,TRBJ1-4,NA,CASRGWQGGEKLFF,TGTGCCAGCCGGGGATGGCAGGGAGGAGAAAAACTGTTTTTT
NA,TRBV7-9,TRBJ1-1,NA,CASSTGITEAFF,TGTGCCAGCAGCACAGGGATCACTGAAGCTTTCTTT
NA,TRBV6-5,TRBJ1-4,NA,CASGTGLANEKLFF,TGTGCCAGCGGTACAGGGCTCGCTAATGAAAAACTGTTTTTT
NA,TRBV13,TRBJ2-7,NA,CASSLRQSYEQYF,TGTGCCAGCAGCCTTCGACAGTCCTACGAGCAGTACTTC
NA,TRBV6-5,TRBJ1-1,NA,CASRVRSPGFTEAFF,TGTGCCAGCAGGGTCCGTTCTCCCGGGTTTACTGAAGCTTTCTTT
NA,TRBV19,TRBJ1-4,NA,CASSASGGEKLFF,TGTGCCAGTAGTGCCAGTGGTGGTGAAAAACTGTTTTTT
NA,TRBV5-1,TRBJ1-2,NA,CASSIDFYGYTF,TGCGCCAGCAGCATAGACTTCTATGGCTACACCTTC
NA,TRBV6-2/TRBV6-3,TRBJ1-2,NA,CASSPQVWANYGYTF,TGTGCCAGCAGTCCACAGGTCTGGGCTAACTATGGCTACACCTTC
TRBD2,TRBV19,TRBJ2-1,NA,CASSTTGTRNEQFF,TGTGCCAGTAGTACCACCGGGACTAGGAATGAGCAGTTCTTC
NA,TRBV6-5,TRBJ1-1,once,CASRGPIWGNTEAFF,TGTGCCAGCAGGGGGCCCATTTGGGGAAACACTGAAGCTTTCTTT
NA,TRBV5-4,TRBJ1-2,once,CASSPDSNYGYTF,TGTGCCAGCAGCCCGGACAGCAACTATGGCTACACCTTC
NA,TRBV3-1/TRBV3-2,TRBJ1-4,NA,CASSQARTARQEKLFF,TGTGCCAGCAGCCAGGCCCGGACAGCCCGCCAGGAAAAACTGTTTTTT
NA,TRBV9,TRBJ1-5,NA,CASSVSPRGEAQHF,TGTGCCAGCAGCGTCAGTCCAAGAGGTGAGGCCCAGCATTTT
NA,TRBV2,TRBJ1-1,once,CASTMINTEAFF,TGTGCCAGCACTATGATAAACACTGAAGCTTTCTTT
TRBD1,TRBV30,TRBJ2-2,NA,CAWSVQGYRNTGELFF,TGTGCCTGGAGTGTACAGGGGTATAGGAACACCGGGGAGCTGTTTTTT
TRBD1,TRBV9,TRBJ2-7,NA,CASSLTGFHEQYF,TGTGCCAGCAGCCTGACAGGGTTCCACGAGCAGTACTTC
TRBD1,TRBV9,TRBJ1-2,NA,CASSVFSGQGSDGYTF,TGTGCCAGCAGCGTATTCTCGGGACAGGGGAGCGATGGCTACACCTTC
TRBD1,TRBV5-6,TRBJ2-1,NA,CASSLVGGQGRNEQFF,TGTGCCAGCAGCTTGGTTGGGGGACAGGGCCGCAATGAGCAGTTCTTC